These 7 T cell receptor beta chains originate from one sample sequenced in a study of regulatory T cells in long-lasting Graves disease. Time point given: persistent/refractory GD, antithyroid drugs over 5 years with positive TRAb. The TCR library was made from RNA that had been extracted from PBMCs in TRIzol. Libraries of TCR beta came from iRepertoire HTBI primers plus Arm-PCR of CDR3 regions. TCRdb reprocessed the multiplex PCR reads via MiXCR and lists one record per CDR3 protein. The data contain 650,000 to 700,000 distinct CDR3 sequences, about 32% of them singletons. This sample comprised peripheral blood mononuclear cells (PBMCs), obtained when the disease was refractory, from a patient treated with antithyroid drugs. The origin of the receptors is a female donor with Graves disease.

This clonotype was found many times. This rearrangement joins TRBV7-8 to TRBJ1-1; D call uncertain. V gave up 2 bases and J gave up 1 base, with 8 bases separating them. Germline CDR1 SGHVS, CDR2 FQNEAQ. CDR3 length: 14 amino acids. CDR3 bases: TGTGCCAGCAGCTTACGGTATCCGAACACTGAAGCTTTCTTT. Translating gives CASSLRYPNTEAFF.

The V and J genes are TRBV20-1 and TRBJ2-7; D may be TRBD2 (7 bases). Trimming shortened V by 6 bases and J by 4 bases, and 19 bases separated the two germline ends. Germline CDR1 reads DFQATT; CDR2 reads SNEGSKA (reference sequence). The CDR3 loop spans 14 amino acids. CDR3 nucleotides: TGCAGTGCAGGGGGTGGGAGGGCTTTATACGAGCAGTACTTC. Encoded protein: CSAGGGRALYEQYF.

The rearrangement uses TRBV20-1 and TRBJ2-2; D might be TRBD2 (6 bases). Germline V gene lookup returns CDR1 DFQATT and CDR2 SNEGSKA (reference sequence). The CDR3 extends over 15 amino acids. V lost 4 bases to trimming and J lost 0 bases, with 12 bases between them. CDR3 DNA sequence: TGCAGTGCTAACCGCGGGACCACGAACACCGGGGAGCTGTTTTTT. It translates to CSANRGTTNTGELFF.

V is TRBV5-4 and J is TRBJ1-2; TRBD1 matches at 7 bases. V lost 6 bases, J lost 4 bases, and 9 bases stayed unmatched. Germline V CDR1 and CDR2: SGHNT, YYREEE (reference sequence). The CDR3 consists of 14 residues. Written as DNA, the CDR3 is TGTGCCAGCACCACAGGGGCCACCATCTATGGCTACACCTTC. Its translation: CASTTGATIYGYTF.

The chain couples TRBV7-9 to TRBJ1-2, with 7 bases aligning to TRBD1. CDR3 length: 14 amino acids. Germline values: CDR1 SEHNR, CDR2 FQNEAQ (reference sequence). V lost 5 bases to trimming and J lost 3 bases; unmatched junction nucleotides: 6. CDR3 sequence reads: CASSHLQGYYGYTF. Here the CDR3 DNA reads TGTGCCAGCAGCCACCTACAGGGGTACTATGGCTACACCTTC.

The gene calls are TRBV20-1 and TRBJ2-7; D possibly corresponds to TRBD2 (5 bases). The CDR3 length is 16 residues. V was shortened by 1 base and J by 6 bases, with 22 bases between the two germline ends. Germline CDR1 and CDR2: DFQATT and SNEGSKA (reference sequence). CDR3 region: CSARASGVYLSGEQYF. DNA of the CDR3: TGCAGTGCTAGAGCTTCCGGGGTTTACTTATCCGGCGAGCAGTACTTC.

The table lists this clonotype with a few counts. The V and J genes are TRBV6-1 and TRBJ2-7, with TRBD2 matching 9 bases. The CDR3 sequence is 14 residues long. Trimming at V came to 6 bases and at J to 7 bases, leaving 10 bases not matched to a gene. CDR1 MNHNS and CDR2 SASEGT come from the germline V gene. Here the CDR3 reads CASRLGTSFREQYF. CDR3 sequence (DNA): TGTGCCAGCAGACTGGGGACTAGCTTTCGGGAGCAGTACTTC.